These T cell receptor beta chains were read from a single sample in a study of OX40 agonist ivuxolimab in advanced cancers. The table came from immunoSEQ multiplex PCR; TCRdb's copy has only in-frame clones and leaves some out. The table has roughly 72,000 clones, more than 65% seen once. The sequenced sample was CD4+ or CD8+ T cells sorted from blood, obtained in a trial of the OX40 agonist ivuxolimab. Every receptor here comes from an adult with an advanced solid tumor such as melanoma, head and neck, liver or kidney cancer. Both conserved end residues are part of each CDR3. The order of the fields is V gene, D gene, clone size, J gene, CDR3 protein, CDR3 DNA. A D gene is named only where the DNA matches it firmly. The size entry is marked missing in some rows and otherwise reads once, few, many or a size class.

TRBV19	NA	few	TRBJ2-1	CASTQTISSYNEQFF	TGTGCCAGTACCCAGACGATAAGCTCCTACAATGAGCAGTTCTTC
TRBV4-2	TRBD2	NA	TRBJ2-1	CASSRRGGGPGNEQFF	TGTGCCAGCAGCCGACGGGGGGGAGGGCCGGGGAATGAGCAGTTCTTC
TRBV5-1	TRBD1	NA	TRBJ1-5	CASSLGQGGNQPQHF	TGCGCCAGCAGCTTGGGACAGGGGGGCAATCAGCCCCAGCATTTT
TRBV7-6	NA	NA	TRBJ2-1	CASSRGGETFF	TGTGCCAGCAGTCGAGGGGGGGAGACCTTCTTC
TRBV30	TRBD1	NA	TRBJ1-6	CAWSLGQGWSPLHF	TGTGCCTGGAGTTTGGGACAGGGGTGGTCACCCCTCCACTTT
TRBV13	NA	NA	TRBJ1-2	CASSGGLYGYTF	TGTGCCAGCAGCGGGGGACTGTATGGCTACACCTTC
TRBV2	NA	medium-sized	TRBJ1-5	CASSEGQHLNQPQHF	TGTGCCAGCAGTGAAGGGCAACACCTCAATCAGCCCCAGCATTTT
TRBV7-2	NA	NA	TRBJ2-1	CASSLEKSSYNEQFF	TGTGCCAGCAGCTTAGAAAAGAGCTCCTACAATGAGCAGTTCTTC
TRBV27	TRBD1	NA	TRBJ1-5	CASSWTGRNQPQHF	TGTGCCAGCAGTTGGACAGGGCGCAATCAGCCCCAGCATTTT
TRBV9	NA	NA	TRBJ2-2	CASSGGQSNTGELFF	TGTGCCAGCAGCGGTGGGCAGTCAAACACCGGGGAGCTGTTTTTT
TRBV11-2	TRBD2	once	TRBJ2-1	CASRDTSGSSYNEQFF	TGTGCCAGCAGGGATACTAGCGGGAGCTCCTACAATGAGCAGTTCTTC
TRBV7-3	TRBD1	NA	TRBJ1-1	CASSRDRGQHEAFF	TGTGCCAGCAGCCGTGACAGGGGGCAACATGAAGCTTTCTTT
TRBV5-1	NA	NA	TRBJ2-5	CASRLGGQETQYF	TGCGCCAGCCGGTTGGGGGGCCAAGAGACCCAGTACTTC
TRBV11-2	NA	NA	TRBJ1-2	CASSHLRRRTTNYGYTF	TGTGCCAGCAGCCACCTACGGCGGCGTACTACTAACTATGGCTACACCTTC
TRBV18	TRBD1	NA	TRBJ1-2	CASSYLQGAEGYTF	TGTGCCAGCTCCTATTTGCAGGGGGCGGAGGGCTACACCTTC
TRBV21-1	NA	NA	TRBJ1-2	CASGKDVGLVYGYTF	TGTGCCAGCGGCAAAGACGTGGGGCTTGTCTATGGCTACACCTTC
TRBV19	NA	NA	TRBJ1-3	CASSIPDRSGNTIYF	TGTGCCAGTAGTATTCCGGACCGATCAGGAAACACCATATATTTT
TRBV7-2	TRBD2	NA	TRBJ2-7	CASSLAGGSGISREQYF	TGTGCCAGCAGCTTAGCGGGGGGTAGCGGGATTTCTAGGGAGCAGTACTTC
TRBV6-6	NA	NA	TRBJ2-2	CASSGQGTNTGELFF	TGTGCCAGCAGTGGTCAGGGAACGAACACCGGGGAGCTGTTTTTT
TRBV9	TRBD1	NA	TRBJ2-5	CASSVSATGVEQYF	TGTGCCAGCAGCGTATCGGCGACAGGGGTTGAGCAGTACTTC
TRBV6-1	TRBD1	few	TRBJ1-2	CASSEVTGDGYTF	TGTGCCAGCAGTGAAGTAACAGGGGATGGCTACACCTTC
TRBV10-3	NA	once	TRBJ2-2	CATTGTGELFF	TGTGCCACCACAGGCACCGGGGAGCTGTTTTTT